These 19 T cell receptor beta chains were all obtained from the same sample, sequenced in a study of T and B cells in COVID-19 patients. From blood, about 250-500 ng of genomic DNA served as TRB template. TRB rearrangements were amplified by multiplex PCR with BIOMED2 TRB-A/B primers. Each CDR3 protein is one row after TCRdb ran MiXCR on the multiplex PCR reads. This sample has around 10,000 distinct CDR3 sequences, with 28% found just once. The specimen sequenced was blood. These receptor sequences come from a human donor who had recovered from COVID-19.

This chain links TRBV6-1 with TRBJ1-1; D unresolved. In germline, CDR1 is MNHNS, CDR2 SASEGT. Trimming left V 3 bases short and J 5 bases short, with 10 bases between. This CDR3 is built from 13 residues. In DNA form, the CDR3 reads TGTGCCAGCAGTGATCAGAGTTGGACTGAAGCTTTCTTT. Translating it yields CASSDQSWTEAFF.

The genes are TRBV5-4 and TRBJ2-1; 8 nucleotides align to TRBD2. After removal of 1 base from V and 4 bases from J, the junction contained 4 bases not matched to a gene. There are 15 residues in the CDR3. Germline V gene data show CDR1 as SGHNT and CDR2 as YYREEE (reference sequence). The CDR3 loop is CASSLPGGRYNEQFF. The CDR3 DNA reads TGTGCCAGCAGCTTGCCGGGGGGGCGGTACAATGAGCAGTTCTTC.

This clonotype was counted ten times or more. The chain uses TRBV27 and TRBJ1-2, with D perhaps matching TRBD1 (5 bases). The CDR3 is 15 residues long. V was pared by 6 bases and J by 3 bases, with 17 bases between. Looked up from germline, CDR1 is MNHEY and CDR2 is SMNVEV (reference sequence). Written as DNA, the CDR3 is TGTGCCAGCAGACGCTCCGGGGGTCAGGACTATGGCTACACCTTC. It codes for CASRRSGGQDYGYTF.

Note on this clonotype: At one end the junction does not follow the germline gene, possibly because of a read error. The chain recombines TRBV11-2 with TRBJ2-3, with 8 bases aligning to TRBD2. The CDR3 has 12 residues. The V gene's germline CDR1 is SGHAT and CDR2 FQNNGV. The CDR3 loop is CGTSGDTDTQYF. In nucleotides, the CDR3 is TGCGGAACTAGCGGTGACACAGATACGCAGTATTTT.

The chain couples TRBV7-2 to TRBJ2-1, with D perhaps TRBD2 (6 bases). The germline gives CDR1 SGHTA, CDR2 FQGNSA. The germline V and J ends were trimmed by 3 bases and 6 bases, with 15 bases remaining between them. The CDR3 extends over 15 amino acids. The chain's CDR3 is CASSFGREPSNEQFF. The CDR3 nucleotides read TGTGCCAGCAGCTTCGGGCGGGAACCGTCCAATGAGCAGTTCTTC.

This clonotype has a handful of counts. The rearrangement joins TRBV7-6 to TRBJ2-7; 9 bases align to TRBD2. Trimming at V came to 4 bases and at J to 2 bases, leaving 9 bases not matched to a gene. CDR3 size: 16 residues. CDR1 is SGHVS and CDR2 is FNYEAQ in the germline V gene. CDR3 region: CASSYLSGGPAYEQYF. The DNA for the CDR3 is TGTGCCAGCAGCTACCTTAGCGGGGGACCTGCCTACGAGCAGTACTTC.

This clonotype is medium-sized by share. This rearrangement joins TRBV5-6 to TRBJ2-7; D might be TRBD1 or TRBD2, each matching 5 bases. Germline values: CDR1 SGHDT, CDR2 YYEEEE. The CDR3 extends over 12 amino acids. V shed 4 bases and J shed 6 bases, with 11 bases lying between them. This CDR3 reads CASSPFGGEQYF. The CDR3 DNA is TGTGCCAGCAGCCCTTTTGGGGGCGAGCAGTACTTC.

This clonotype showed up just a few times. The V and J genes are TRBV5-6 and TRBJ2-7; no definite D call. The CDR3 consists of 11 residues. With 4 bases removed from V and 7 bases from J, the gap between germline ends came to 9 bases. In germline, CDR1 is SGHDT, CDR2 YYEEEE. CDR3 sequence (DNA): TGTGCCAGCAGCATGGTGGGGGAGCAGTACTTC. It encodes CASSMVGEQYF.

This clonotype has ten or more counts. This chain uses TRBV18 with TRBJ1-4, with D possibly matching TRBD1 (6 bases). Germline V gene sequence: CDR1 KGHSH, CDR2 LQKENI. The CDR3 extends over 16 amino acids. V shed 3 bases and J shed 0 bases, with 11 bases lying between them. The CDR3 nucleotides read TGTGCCAGCTCACCCCGAGGGGGGACAACTAATGAAAAACTGTTTTTT. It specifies CASSPRGGTTNEKLFF.

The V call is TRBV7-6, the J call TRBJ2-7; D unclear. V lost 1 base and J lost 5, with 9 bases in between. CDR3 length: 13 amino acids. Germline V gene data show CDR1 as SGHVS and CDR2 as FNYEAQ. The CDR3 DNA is TGTGCCAGCAGCTTAGGGACGGGTGACGAGCAGTACTTC. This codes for CASSLGTGDEQYF.

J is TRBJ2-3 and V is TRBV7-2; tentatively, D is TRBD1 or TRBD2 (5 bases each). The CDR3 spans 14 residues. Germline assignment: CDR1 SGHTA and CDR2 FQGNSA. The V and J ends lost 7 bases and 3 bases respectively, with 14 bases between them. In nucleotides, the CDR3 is TGTGCCAGCACCCTGAGAGGGGCTACAGATACGCAGTATTTT. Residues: CASTLRGATDTQYF. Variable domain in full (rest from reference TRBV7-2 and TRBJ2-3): GAGVSQSPSNKVTEKGKDVELRCDPISGHTALYWYRQSLGQGLEFLIYFQGNSAPDKSGLPSDRFSAERTGGSVSTLTIQRTQQEDSAVYLCASTLRGATDTQYFGPGTRLTVL.

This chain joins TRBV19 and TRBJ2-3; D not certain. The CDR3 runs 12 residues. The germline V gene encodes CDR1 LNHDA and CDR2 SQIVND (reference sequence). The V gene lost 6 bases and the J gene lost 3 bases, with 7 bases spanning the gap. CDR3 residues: CASSPGTDTQYF. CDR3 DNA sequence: TGTGCCAGTAGCCCCGGGACAGATACGCAGTATTTT. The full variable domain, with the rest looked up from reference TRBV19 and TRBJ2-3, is DGGITQSPKYLFRKEGQNVTLSCEQNLNHDAMYWYRQDPGQGLRLIYYSQIVNDFQKGDIAEGYSVSREKKESFPLTVTSAQKNPTAFYLCASSPGTDTQYFGPGTRLTVL.

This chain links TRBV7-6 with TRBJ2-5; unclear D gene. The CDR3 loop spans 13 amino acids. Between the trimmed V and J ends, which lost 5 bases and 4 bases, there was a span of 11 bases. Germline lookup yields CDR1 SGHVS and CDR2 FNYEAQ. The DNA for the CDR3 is TGTGCCAGCAGCCCAACCCCGGGAGAGACCCAGTACTTC. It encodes CASSPTPGETQYF. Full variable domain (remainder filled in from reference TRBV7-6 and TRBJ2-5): GAGVSQSPRYKVTKRGQDVALRCDPISGHVSLYWYRQALGQGPEFLTYFNYEAQQDKSGLPNDRFSAERPEGSISTLTIQRTEQRDSAMYRCASSPTPGETQYFGPGTRLLVL.

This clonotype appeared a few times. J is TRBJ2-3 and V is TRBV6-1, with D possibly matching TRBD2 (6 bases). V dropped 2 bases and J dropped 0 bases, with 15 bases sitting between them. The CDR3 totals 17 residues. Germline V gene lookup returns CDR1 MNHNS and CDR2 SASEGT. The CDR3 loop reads CASSERGGTGSTDTQYF. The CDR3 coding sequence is TGTGCCAGCAGTGAACGGGGTGGGACTGGCAGCACAGATACGCAGTATTTT.

The CDR3 here is CASSLRAGAGETQYF. The CDR3 DNA follows: TGCGCCAGCAGCTTGCGGGCGGGAGCGGGGGAGACCCAGTACTTC. The V call is TRBV5-1, the J call TRBJ2-5, with 7 bases lining up with TRBD2. From germline, CDR1 is SGHRS and CDR2 YFSETQ. V was clipped by 1 base and J by 5 bases; unmatched bases: 8. This CDR3 comprises 15 residues.

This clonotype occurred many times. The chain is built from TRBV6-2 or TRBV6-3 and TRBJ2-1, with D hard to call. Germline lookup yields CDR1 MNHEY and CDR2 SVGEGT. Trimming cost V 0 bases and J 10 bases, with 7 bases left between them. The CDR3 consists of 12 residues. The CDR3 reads CASSYSNGEQFF. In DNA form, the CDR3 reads TGTGCCAGCAGTTACTCGAATGGCGAGCAGTTCTTC.

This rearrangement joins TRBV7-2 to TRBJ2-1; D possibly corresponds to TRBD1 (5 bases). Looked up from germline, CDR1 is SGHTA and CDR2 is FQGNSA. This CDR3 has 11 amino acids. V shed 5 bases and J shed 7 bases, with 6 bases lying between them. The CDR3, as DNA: TGTGCCAGCAGCCCAGGGAATGAGCAGTTCTTC. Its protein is CASSPGNEQFF.

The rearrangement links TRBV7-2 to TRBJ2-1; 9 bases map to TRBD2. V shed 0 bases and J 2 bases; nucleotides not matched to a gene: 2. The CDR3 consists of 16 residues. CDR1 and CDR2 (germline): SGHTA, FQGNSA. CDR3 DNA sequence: TGTGCCAGCAGCTTAGCTGGCGGGGGGGCCTACAATGAGCAGTTCTTC. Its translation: CASSLAGGGAYNEQFF.

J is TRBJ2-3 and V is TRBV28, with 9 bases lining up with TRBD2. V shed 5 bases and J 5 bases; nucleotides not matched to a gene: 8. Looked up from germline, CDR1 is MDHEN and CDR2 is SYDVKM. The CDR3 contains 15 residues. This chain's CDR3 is CASSPLAGARDTQYF. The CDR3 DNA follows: TGTGCCAGCAGTCCCTTAGCGGGGGCCCGAGATACGCAGTATTTT.